A selection of T cell receptor beta chains follows, all from one sample in a study of blood T cell repertoires in COVID-19. Data came from immunoSEQ multiplex PCR; TCRdb stores just in-frame clones and leaves some out. Of around 200,000 clones listed, roughly 84% are singletons. Sequenced sample: peripheral blood. The receptors derive from a man between 40 and 49 years old with active or convalescent COVID-19. Both conserved end residues are part of each CDR3. A D gene is named only where the DNA matches it firmly. Some rows have no size entry. The others give once, few or many, or a class for an expanded clone.

clone_size: .
v_call: TRBV4-1
j_call: TRBJ2-6
d_call: .
cdr3_nt: TGCGCCAGCAGCCAAGTCGCCACTGCTGGGGCCAACGTCCTGACTTTC
cdr3_aa: CASSQVATAGANVLTF

clone_size: .
v_call: TRBV19
j_call: TRBJ2-2
d_call: TRBD1
cdr3_nt: TGTGCCAGTAGCCCGATCGGGAGACAGGGGGAGGGGACCTACGGGGAGCTGTTTTTT
cdr3_aa: CASSPIGRQGEGTYGELFF

clone_size: few
v_call: TRBV10-3
j_call: TRBJ2-7
d_call: TRBD2
cdr3_nt: TGTGCCATCAGTGAAGGGACTAGCGGCTACGAGCAGTACTTC
cdr3_aa: CAISEGTSGYEQYF

clone_size: once
v_call: TRBV2
j_call: TRBJ2-1
d_call: TRBD2
cdr3_nt: TGTGCCAGCAGTTCTTTCCGGGGAGGGCAGGTTGAGCAGTTCTTC
cdr3_aa: CASSSFRGGQVEQFF

clone_size: once
v_call: TRBV18
j_call: TRBJ2-7
d_call: TRBD1
cdr3_nt: TGTGCCAGCTCACCCGGGACAGGGGGCGAGCAGTACTTC
cdr3_aa: CASSPGTGGEQYF

clone_size: .
v_call: TRBV2
j_call: TRBJ1-1
d_call: TRBD1
cdr3_nt: TGTGCCAGCAGGTCGACAGGGAGTATCACTGAAGCTTTCTTT
cdr3_aa: CASRSTGSITEAFF

clone_size: .
v_call: TRBV5-1
j_call: TRBJ2-2
d_call: .
cdr3_nt: TGCGCCAGCAGCGATCAGGGGCCCGGGGAGCTGTTTTTT
cdr3_aa: CASSDQGPGELFF

clone_size: .
v_call: TRBV6-2/TRBV6-3
j_call: TRBJ1-2
d_call: .
cdr3_nt: TGTGCCAGCAGTTCAACCAGGAGGGGCTACACCTTC
cdr3_aa: CASSSTRRGYTF

clone_size: .
v_call: TRBV7-8
j_call: TRBJ1-1
d_call: TRBD1
cdr3_nt: TGTGCCAGCAGCTTAGCGCGGACAGGGGACACTGAAGCTTTCTTT
cdr3_aa: CASSLARTGDTEAFF

clone_size: .
v_call: TRBV19
j_call: TRBJ2-2
d_call: TRBD2
cdr3_nt: TGTGCCAGTAGTCCGTGGACTAGCGGGAACACCGGGGAGCTGTTTTTT
cdr3_aa: CASSPWTSGNTGELFF

clone_size: .
v_call: TRBV7-3
j_call: TRBJ1-1
d_call: .
cdr3_nt: TGTGCCAGCAGCTCCGGACAGAACACTGAAGCTTTCTTT
cdr3_aa: CASSSGQNTEAFF

clone_size: once
v_call: TRBV5-6
j_call: TRBJ2-1
d_call: TRBD2
cdr3_nt: TGTGCCAGCAGCTTGGGGACTAGCGGGAGATCCTACAATGAGCAGTTCTTC
cdr3_aa: CASSLGTSGRSYNEQFF

clone_size: .
v_call: TRBV27
j_call: TRBJ2-5
d_call: .
cdr3_nt: TGTGCCAGCAGTGGAGACAGGTGGTACCAAGAGACCCAGTACTTC
cdr3_aa: CASSGDRWYQETQYF

clone_size: .
v_call: TRBV12-3/TRBV12-4
j_call: TRBJ2-7
d_call: TRBD1
cdr3_nt: TGTGCCAGCAGTTTGACAGGGTACGAGCAGTACTTC
cdr3_aa: CASSLTGYEQYF

clone_size: few
v_call: TRBV19
j_call: TRBJ2-1
d_call: .
cdr3_nt: TGTGCCAGTAGCCCAAGCGGTCTCAATGAGCAGTTCTTC
cdr3_aa: CASSPSGLNEQFF

clone_size: .
v_call: TRBV6-6
j_call: TRBJ1-3
d_call: .
cdr3_nt: TGTGCCAGCAGCCCCAGGGGCGGTGGAAACACCATATATTTT
cdr3_aa: CASSPRGGGNTIYF

clone_size: .
v_call: TRBV6-5
j_call: TRBJ1-2
d_call: .
cdr3_nt: TGTGCCAGCAGTTACTCTAACCCAGCTAACTATGGCTACACCTTC
cdr3_aa: CASSYSNPANYGYTF

clone_size: .
v_call: TRBV11-1
j_call: TRBJ2-7
d_call: .
cdr3_nt: TGTGCCAGCAGTCTAGGTAGCGGTACCTACGAGCAGTACTTC
cdr3_aa: CASSLGSGTYEQYF

clone_size: .
v_call: TRBV28
j_call: TRBJ2-1
d_call: TRBD2
cdr3_nt: TGTGCCAGCAGTTTTGCCGGGACTAGCGAGTACAATGAGCAGTTCTTC
cdr3_aa: CASSFAGTSEYNEQFF

clone_size: once
v_call: TRBV3-1/TRBV3-2
j_call: TRBJ1-2
d_call: .
cdr3_nt: TGTGCCTGCAGACAGAACTATGGCTACACCTTC
cdr3_aa: CACRQNYGYTF

clone_size: .
v_call: TRBV7-3
j_call: TRBJ1-1
d_call: .
cdr3_nt: TGTGCCAGCAGTCCCACCCCGAGAACTGAAGCTTTCTTT
cdr3_aa: CASSPTPRTEAFF

clone_size: .
v_call: TRBV28
j_call: TRBJ2-1
d_call: TRBD2
cdr3_nt: TGTGCCAGCAGTTTCAGCGGGGGGTCCTACAATGAGCAGTTCTTC
cdr3_aa: CASSFSGGSYNEQFF

clone_size: .
v_call: TRBV10-3
j_call: TRBJ2-7
d_call: .
cdr3_nt: TGTGCCATCAGTGAGTCGAGAGACAGGTCTTCCTACGAGCAGTACTTC
cdr3_aa: CAISESRDRSSYEQYF

clone_size: .
v_call: TRBV28
j_call: TRBJ1-5
d_call: .
cdr3_nt: TGTGCCAGCAGTACAGCAGGGGTTAGGGGCAATCAGCCCCAGCATTTT
cdr3_aa: CASSTAGVRGNQPQHF

clone_size: .
v_call: TRBV27
j_call: TRBJ1-1
d_call: .
cdr3_nt: TGTGCCAGCAGTAATATTATGGGGCCCACTGAAGCTTTCTTT
cdr3_aa: CASSNIMGPTEAFF

clone_size: .
v_call: TRBV7-8
j_call: TRBJ2-5
d_call: .
cdr3_nt: TGTGCCAGCAGCCCCCACACCCCTACAGGGCAAGAGACCCAGTACTTC
cdr3_aa: CASSPHTPTGQETQYF

clone_size: .
v_call: TRBV2
j_call: TRBJ1-3
d_call: .
cdr3_nt: TGTGCCAGCAGTGAAACGACAGGTATCGGGGTCCTCTCTGGAAACACCATATATTTT
cdr3_aa: CASSETTGIGVLSGNTIYF

clone_size: .
v_call: TRBV5-4
j_call: TRBJ1-4
d_call: .
cdr3_nt: TGTGCCAGCAGCTCTCCGGGCCGCGGCGGGGAAAAACTGTTTTTT
cdr3_aa: CASSSPGRGGEKLFF

clone_size: .
v_call: TRBV6-5
j_call: TRBJ2-4
d_call: .
cdr3_nt: TGTGCCAGCAGAGGTTGGGGCGGAAACATTCAGTACTTC
cdr3_aa: CASRGWGGNIQYF

clone_size: .
v_call: TRBV28
j_call: TRBJ2-2
d_call: TRBD1
cdr3_nt: TGTGCCAGCAGTTTATCCCTCAGATTGACAGGGAGGAACACCGGGGAGCTGTTTTTT
cdr3_aa: CASSLSLRLTGRNTGELFF

clone_size: .
v_call: TRBV27
j_call: TRBJ1-6
d_call: .
cdr3_nt: TGTGCCAGCAGTTTAGTCGTCGGCTTCCGCGGCTCACCCCTCCACTTT
cdr3_aa: CASSLVVGFRGSPLHF

clone_size: once
v_call: TRBV6-5
j_call: TRBJ2-7
d_call: .
cdr3_nt: TGTGCCAGCAGCAGAGGACTCTCCTACGAGCAGTACTTC
cdr3_aa: CASSRGLSYEQYF

clone_size: .
v_call: TRBV5-1
j_call: TRBJ1-2
d_call: TRBD1
cdr3_nt: TGCGCCAGCGGCGGGCCGGGACAGGGTCATTATGGCTACACCTTC
cdr3_aa: CASGGPGQGHYGYTF

clone_size: .
v_call: TRBV28
j_call: TRBJ1-2
d_call: TRBD1
cdr3_nt: TGTGCCAGCAGTATGCCGGGACAGGGAAGTTATGGCTACACCTTC
cdr3_aa: CASSMPGQGSYGYTF